A single sample gave rise to the 8 T cell receptor beta chains below, sequenced in a study of shared clonotypes between healthy human individuals. Only in-frame clones appear in the TCRdb table, and some are missing; sequencing was by immunoSEQ multiplex PCR. The top ten hold about 0.064% of the sample, which has more than 400,000 clones, around 95% seen once. Specimen: naive CD4+ T cells sorted from blood. The subset here: CD45RA+ positively selected. Receptors originate from a woman in her 30s in good health.

The genes are TRBV6-1 and TRBJ2-7, with 14 bases fitting TRBD2. The CDR3 totals 15 residues. The V segment lost 4 bases and the J segment 6 bases; nucleotides outside the gene matches: 5. Germline V lookup: CDR1 MNHNS, CDR2 SASEGT. This chain's CDR3 is CASSGRLAGGSEQYF. CDR3 DNA sequence: TGTGCCAGCAGTGGCAGACTAGCGGGAGGGTCCGAGCAGTACTTC.

V and J are TRBV27 and TRBJ2-7; D ambiguous. Germline V CDR1 and CDR2: MNHEY, SMNVEV (reference sequence). The CDR3 runs to 13 residues. V was shortened by 6 bases and J by 3 bases, with 12 bases between the two germline ends. CDR3 in DNA: TGTGCCAGCAGCCGGGCCGTGGGCTACGAGCAGTACTTC. It encodes CASSRAVGYEQYF.

The V call is TRBV19, the J call TRBJ1-4; D unresolved. This CDR3 region has 14 residues. Germline lookup yields CDR1 LNHDA and CDR2 SQIVND (reference sequence). V gave up 8 bases and J gave up 2 bases, with 12 bases separating them. CDR3 in DNA: TGTGCCAGTGGAAATGGGAGGACTAATGAAAAACTGTTTTTT. This encodes CASGNGRTNEKLFF.

The rearrangement links TRBV2 to TRBJ2-7; possibly TRBD2 for D (6 bases). Trimming took off 8 bases at V and 2 bases at J, with 13 bases between the two ends. CDR1 and CDR2 (germline): SNHLY, FYNNEI. The CDR3 is 13 amino acids. The CDR3: CASGGDTTYEQYF. The CDR3 nucleotides read TGTGCCAGCGGAGGGGATACAACCTACGAGCAGTACTTC.

As for this clone: In the same sample, other DNA sequences code for this CDR3. The chain links TRBV28 to TRBJ1-2; D is uncertain. CDR3 length equals 12 residues. Germline loops: CDR1 MDHEN, CDR2 SYDVKM. Between the trimmed V and J ends, which lost 2 bases and 4 bases, there was a span of 5 bases. CDR3 in DNA: TGTGCCAGCAGTTTACGCGGCTATGGCTACACCTTC. Residues: CASSLRGYGYTF.

CDR3 sequence: CASRAGGVRETQYF. CDR3 bases: TGTGCCAGCAGAGCGGGAGGAGTTAGGGAGACCCAGTACTTC. V gene TRBV19 combines with J gene TRBJ2-5, with 9 bases identical to TRBD2. The CDR3 totals 14 residues. The germline V gene has CDR1 LNHDA and CDR2 SQIVND (reference sequence). The V gene end was trimmed by 9 bases and the J gene end by 5 bases; junction bases not matched to a gene: 10.

This chain joins TRBV9 and TRBJ2-1; 10 bases match TRBD2. Losses at the gene ends were 5 bases for V and 0 bases for J; bases not matched to a gene: 2. Germline CDR1 and CDR2: SGDLS and YYNGEE. The CDR3 totals 15 residues. CDR3 amino acids: CASSSSGSSYNEQFF. CDR3 DNA sequence: TGTGCCAGCAGTTCTAGCGGGAGCTCCTACAATGAGCAGTTCTTC.

Regarding this clone: This sample includes further DNA sequences coding for the same CDR3. This chain uses TRBV18 with TRBJ2-7; D not resolved. The CDR3 has 12 amino acids. In germline, CDR1 is KGHSH, CDR2 LQKENI. Trimming left V 2 bases short and J 4 bases short, with 6 bases between. CDR3 in amino acids: CASSPVTYEQYF. The DNA for the CDR3 is TGTGCCAGCTCACCAGTCACTTACGAGCAGTACTTC. The full variable domain, in which reference TRBV18 and TRBJ2-7 provide the parts outside the CDR3, is NAGVMQNPRHLVRRRGQEARLRCSPMKGHSHVYWYRQLPEEGLKFMVYLQKENIIDESGMPKERFSAEFPKEGPSILRIQQVVRGDSAAYFCASSPVTYEQYFGPGTRLTVT.